The sequence of this TCR beta chain was determined in a study of identical twins. TCRdb called the 5' RACE reads again in MiXCR, with one record for every CDR3 protein. The sample lists hundreds of thousands of distinct CDR3 sequences; around 6% were seen once. V lost 1 base, J lost 5 bases, and 5 bases lay in between. This CDR3 spans 13 amino acids. The germline CDR1 and CDR2 sequences are LGHNA and YNFKEQ. This clonotype was counted many times. The sample was naive T cells sorted from blood. The chain recombines TRBV4-2 with TRBJ2-2, with no clear D. The clonotype originates from a man between 18 and 29 years old in good health. This CDR3 reads CASSQVETGELFF. CDR3 sequence (DNA): TGTGCCAGCAGCCAAGTAGAAACCGGGGAGCTGTTTTTT.